Listed below are T cell receptor beta chains from one sample, sequenced in a study of cytomegalovirus exposure and HLA in healthy donors. The table came from immunoSEQ multiplex PCR; TCRdb's copy has only in-frame clones and leaves some out. This sample's table has 120,000 or so clones. Sequencing was done on a sample of PBMCs. Source of these receptors: a man younger than 35 in good health and CMV-seronegative. Both conserved end residues are part of each CDR3. Fields, in order: J gene, D gene, V gene, CDR3 protein. D genes are given only for firm matches.

j_call: TRBJ1-1
d_call: NA
v_call: TRBV18
cdr3_aa: CASSTLRDLNTEAFF

j_call: TRBJ2-7
d_call: NA
v_call: TRBV6-1
cdr3_aa: CASSEGGAPYEQYF

j_call: TRBJ2-7
d_call: TRBD2
v_call: TRBV7-6
cdr3_aa: CASSSPTGEASGSINEQYF

j_call: TRBJ2-1
d_call: TRBD2
v_call: TRBV27
cdr3_aa: CASPRLGGVSPNEQFF

j_call: TRBJ1-2
d_call: NA
v_call: TRBV7-9
cdr3_aa: CASSSNRQSDYGYTF

j_call: TRBJ1-1
d_call: TRBD1
v_call: TRBV14
cdr3_aa: CASSQTRTGTSEAFF

j_call: TRBJ2-3
d_call: NA
v_call: TRBV4-2
cdr3_aa: CASSQGLGQNGYTQYF

j_call: TRBJ1-2
d_call: NA
v_call: TRBV28
cdr3_aa: CASGISEGSNYGYTF

j_call: TRBJ1-1
d_call: TRBD1
v_call: TRBV11-2
cdr3_aa: CASSLPTGGLTEAFF

j_call: TRBJ2-5
d_call: NA
v_call: TRBV9
cdr3_aa: CASSPPRGQETQYF

j_call: TRBJ2-1
d_call: TRBD2
v_call: TRBV19
cdr3_aa: CASSIVTSDEQFF

j_call: TRBJ2-1
d_call: TRBD2
v_call: TRBV7-2
cdr3_aa: CASSLAVRRTSGANEQFF

j_call: TRBJ2-1
d_call: NA
v_call: TRBV6-5
cdr3_aa: CASKTGSPDEQFF

j_call: TRBJ1-5
d_call: NA
v_call: TRBV6-1
cdr3_aa: CASQTGNQPQHF

j_call: TRBJ2-5
d_call: NA
v_call: TRBV6-1
cdr3_aa: CASSVRAGETQYF

j_call: TRBJ1-5
d_call: NA
v_call: TRBV6-5
cdr3_aa: CASGYSRTSNRPQHF

j_call: TRBJ2-5
d_call: TRBD2
v_call: TRBV7-9
cdr3_aa: CAGGLLTSGEETQYF

j_call: TRBJ1-5
d_call: NA
v_call: TRBV19
cdr3_aa: CASTLMDSPNQPQHF

j_call: TRBJ1-5
d_call: TRBD1
v_call: TRBV4-2
cdr3_aa: CASSSGQGANQPQHF

j_call: TRBJ2-1
d_call: NA
v_call: TRBV18
cdr3_aa: CASSPGRTSYNEQFF

j_call: TRBJ2-1
d_call: TRBD2
v_call: TRBV9
cdr3_aa: CASSSSSSGSSYNEQFF

j_call: TRBJ1-4
d_call: TRBD1
v_call: TRBV27
cdr3_aa: CASKSRDRTEKLFF

j_call: TRBJ2-7
d_call: TRBD2
v_call: TRBV15
cdr3_aa: CATSSLRGGNYEQYF

j_call: TRBJ2-7
d_call: TRBD1
v_call: TRBV5-1
cdr3_aa: CASSLGPGQGGDYEQYF

j_call: TRBJ2-7
d_call: TRBD2
v_call: TRBV7-2
cdr3_aa: CASSLAQTSGSSYEQYF

j_call: TRBJ2-7
d_call: NA
v_call: TRBV19
cdr3_aa: CASSIAVSYEQYF

j_call: TRBJ1-4
d_call: TRBD1
v_call: TRBV29-1
cdr3_aa: CSVPGTGATNEKLFF

j_call: TRBJ1-5
d_call: TRBD1
v_call: TRBV5-6
cdr3_aa: CASSLRGRQPQHF

j_call: TRBJ2-7
d_call: NA
v_call: TRBV5-1
cdr3_aa: CASSSWRGNEQYF

j_call: TRBJ2-3
d_call: NA
v_call: TRBV5-1
cdr3_aa: CASSQPGRRADTQYF

j_call: TRBJ2-1
d_call: NA
v_call: TRBV11-2
cdr3_aa: CASSRPGLAYNEQFF

j_call: TRBJ2-7
d_call: TRBD1
v_call: TRBV27
cdr3_aa: CASSFGTGSYEQYF

j_call: TRBJ1-1
d_call: NA
v_call: TRBV11-2
cdr3_aa: CASSLPRGMNTEAFF

j_call: TRBJ2-5
d_call: TRBD2
v_call: TRBV9
cdr3_aa: CASSVGSGGLEETQYF